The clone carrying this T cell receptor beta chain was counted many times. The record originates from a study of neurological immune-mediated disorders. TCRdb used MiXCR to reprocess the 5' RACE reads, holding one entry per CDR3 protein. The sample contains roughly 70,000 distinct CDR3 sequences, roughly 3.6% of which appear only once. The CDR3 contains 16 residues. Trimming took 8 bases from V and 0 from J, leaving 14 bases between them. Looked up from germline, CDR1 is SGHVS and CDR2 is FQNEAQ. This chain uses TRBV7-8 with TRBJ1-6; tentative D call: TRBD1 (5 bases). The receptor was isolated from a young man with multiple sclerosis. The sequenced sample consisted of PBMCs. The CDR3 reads CASGAPPSSYNSPLHF. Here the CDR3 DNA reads TGTGCCAGCGGGGCCCCCCCTAGCTCCTATAATTCACCCCTCCACTTT.